The clone carrying this T cell receptor (beta chain) came up a few times. Original processing notes: Reference gene primer amplification yielded estimated nucleated cell counts. Only in-frame clones appear in the TCRdb table, and some are missing; sequencing was by immunoSEQ multiplex PCR. The D gene and trimming were derived from the DNA, and the V and J assignments and clone size from that table. Of 150,000 to 200,000 clones detected, around 67% appear once; the ten largest clones hold around 2.9%. Germline CDR1 WNHNN, CDR2 SYGVQD (reference sequence). The V end lost 5 bases, the J end lost 7 bases, and 12 bases lay between the germline ends. This CDR3 is built from 13 residues. This sample was taken from a study of blood T cell repertoires in COVID-19. Across the whole study: Acute-phase and convalescent COVID-19 samples originated in the United States, Italy and Spain.

The sample was peripheral blood. The TCR originated in a woman of 80 years or more with acute or convalescent COVID-19. This chain uses TRBV10-1 with TRBJ2-4; TRBD2 might be the D (5 bases). This CDR3 reads CASSPIRGNIQYF. The CDR3 DNA reads as TGCGCCAGCAGTCCTATCCGAGGGAACATTCAGTACTTC.